The present T cell receptor (beta chain) was sequenced within a study of early T cells in non-severe SARS-CoV-2 infection. Points from the study as a whole: Private and CD4 specificities were missed by VDJdb matching, which favored anti-spike CD8 responses.

To note about this clonotype: Its antigen is undetermined.

Germline loops: CDR1 SGHVS, CDR2 FNYEAQ. V lost 5 bases, J lost 7 bases, and 11 bases stayed unmatched. CDR3 size: 16 residues. In the library, individual cDNA molecules carried attached unique molecular identifiers. Each CDR3 protein gets one entry after TCRdb re-called the 5' RACE reads with MiXCR. The sample has 55,000 to 75,000 distinct CDR3 sequences, approximately 10% seen once. The sample consisted of whole blood. This sequence joins TRBV7-6 and TRBJ2-1, with TRBD2 identical over 10 bases. The TCR was taken from an adult who was a healthcare worker with PCR-confirmed SARS-CoV-2 infection or an uninfected control (not recorded which). CDR3 in amino acids: CASSAILAGLPNEQFF. The CDR3 region has the DNA TGTGCCAGCAGCGCCATACTAGCGGGGCTTCCGAATGAGCAGTTCTTC.